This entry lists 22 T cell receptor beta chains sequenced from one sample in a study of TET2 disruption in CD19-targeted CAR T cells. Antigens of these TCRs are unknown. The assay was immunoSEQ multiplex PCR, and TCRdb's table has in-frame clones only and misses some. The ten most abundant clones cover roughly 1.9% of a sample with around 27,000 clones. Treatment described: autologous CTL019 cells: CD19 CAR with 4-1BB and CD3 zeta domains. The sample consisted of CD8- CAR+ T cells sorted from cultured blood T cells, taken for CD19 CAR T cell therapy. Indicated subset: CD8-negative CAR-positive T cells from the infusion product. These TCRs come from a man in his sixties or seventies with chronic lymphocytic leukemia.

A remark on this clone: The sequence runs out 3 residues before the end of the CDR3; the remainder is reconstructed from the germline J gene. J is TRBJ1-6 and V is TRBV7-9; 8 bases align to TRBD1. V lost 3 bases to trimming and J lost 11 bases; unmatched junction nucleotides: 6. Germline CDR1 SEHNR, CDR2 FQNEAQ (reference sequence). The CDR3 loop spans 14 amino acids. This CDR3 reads CASSFGQGGPPLHF. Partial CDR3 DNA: TGTGCCAGCAGCTTCGGACAGGGAGGCCCACCC.

The part of the CDR3 DNA that was read is TGCAGTGCTGGACTACGGGACAGTGAAAAA. This sequence encodes CSAGLRDSEK. The CDR3, in full, reads CSAGLRDSEKLFF. This chain uses TRBV20-1 with TRBJ1-4, with TRBD1 matching 7 bases. The sequence runs out 3 residues before the end of the CDR3; the remainder is reconstructed from the germline J gene. Unmatched junction bases numbered 7, after V lost 5 bases and J lost 7 bases. Germline CDR1 and CDR2: DFQATT and SNEGSKA (reference sequence). The CDR3 contains 13 residues.

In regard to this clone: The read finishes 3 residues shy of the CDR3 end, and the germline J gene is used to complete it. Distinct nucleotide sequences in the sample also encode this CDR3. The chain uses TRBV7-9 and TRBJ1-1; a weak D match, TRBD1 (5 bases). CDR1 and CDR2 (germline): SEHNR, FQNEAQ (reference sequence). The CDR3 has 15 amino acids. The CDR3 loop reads CASIQGAGPQETAFF. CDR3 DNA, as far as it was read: TGTGCCAGCATCCAAGGGGCAGGGCCCCAAGAGACC. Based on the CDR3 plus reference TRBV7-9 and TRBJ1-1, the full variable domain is DTGVSQNPRHKITKRGQNVTFRCDPISEHNRLYWYRQTLGQGPEFLTYFQNEAQLEKSRLLSDRFSAERPKGSFSTLEIQRTEQGDSAMYLCASIQGAGPQETAFFGQGTRLTVV.

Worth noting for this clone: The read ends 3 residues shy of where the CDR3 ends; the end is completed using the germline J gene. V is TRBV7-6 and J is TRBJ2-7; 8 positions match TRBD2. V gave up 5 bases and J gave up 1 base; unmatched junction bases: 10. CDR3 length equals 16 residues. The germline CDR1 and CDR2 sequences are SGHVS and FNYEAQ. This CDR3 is CASSTRAGVLSYEQYF. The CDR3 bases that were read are TGTGCCAGCAGCACCCGAGCGGGGGTCCTTTCCTACGAG.

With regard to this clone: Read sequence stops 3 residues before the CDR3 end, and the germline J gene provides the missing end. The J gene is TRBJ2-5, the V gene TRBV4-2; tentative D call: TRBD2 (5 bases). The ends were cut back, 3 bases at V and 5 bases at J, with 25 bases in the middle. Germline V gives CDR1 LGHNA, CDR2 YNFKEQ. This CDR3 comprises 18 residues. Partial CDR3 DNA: TGTGCCAGCAGCCATCCAAAGGGTGCAGGCGCAACGGGGGAGACC. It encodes CASSHPKGAGATGET. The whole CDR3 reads CASSHPKGAGATGETQYF.

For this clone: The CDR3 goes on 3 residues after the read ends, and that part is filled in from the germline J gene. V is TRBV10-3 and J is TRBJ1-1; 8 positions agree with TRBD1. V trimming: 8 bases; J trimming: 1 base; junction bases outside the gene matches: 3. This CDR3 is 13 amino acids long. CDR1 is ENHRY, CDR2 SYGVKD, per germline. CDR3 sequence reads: CAIATGGNTEAFF. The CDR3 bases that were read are TGTGCCATCGCAACAGGGGGGAACACTGAA.

The CDR3 spells CAIPGLAGAFYEQYF. Incomplete CDR3 DNA: TGTGCCATCCCGGGACTAGCGGGGGCCTTCTACGAG. The chain joins TRBV6-4 to TRBJ2-7, with 14 bases matching TRBD2. The read terminates 3 residues ahead of where the CDR3 ends, so the germline J gene completes it. The CDR3 has 15 residues. From germline, CDR1 is MRHNA and CDR2 SNTAGT. With 10 bases clipped from V and 3 bases from J, the junction kept 8 bases outside the gene matches.

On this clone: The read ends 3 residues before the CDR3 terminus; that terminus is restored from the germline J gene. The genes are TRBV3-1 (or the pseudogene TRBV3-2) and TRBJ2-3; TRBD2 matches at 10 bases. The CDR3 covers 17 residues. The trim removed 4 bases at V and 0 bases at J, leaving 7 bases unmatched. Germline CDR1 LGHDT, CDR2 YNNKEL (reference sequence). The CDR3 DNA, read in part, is TGTGCCAGCAGCCCTTTTAGGACTAGCGGTAGCACAGATACG. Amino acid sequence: CASSPFRTSGSTDT. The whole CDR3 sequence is CASSPFRTSGSTDTQYF.

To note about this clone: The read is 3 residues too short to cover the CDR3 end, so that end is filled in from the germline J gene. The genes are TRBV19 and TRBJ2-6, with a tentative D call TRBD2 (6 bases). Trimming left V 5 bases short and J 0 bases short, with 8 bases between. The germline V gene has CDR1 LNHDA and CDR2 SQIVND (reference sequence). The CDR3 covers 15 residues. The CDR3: CASSQGLSGANVLTF. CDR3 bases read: TGTGCCAGTAGTCAGGGACTCTCTGGGGCCAACGTC.

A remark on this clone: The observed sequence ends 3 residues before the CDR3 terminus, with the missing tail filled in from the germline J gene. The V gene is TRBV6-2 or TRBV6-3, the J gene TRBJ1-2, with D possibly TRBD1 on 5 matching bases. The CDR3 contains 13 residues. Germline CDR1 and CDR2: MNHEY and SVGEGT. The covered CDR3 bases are TGTGCCAGCAGGCAGGGAGCAGGCCACGAC. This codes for CASRQGAGHD. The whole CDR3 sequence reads CASRQGAGHDYTF.

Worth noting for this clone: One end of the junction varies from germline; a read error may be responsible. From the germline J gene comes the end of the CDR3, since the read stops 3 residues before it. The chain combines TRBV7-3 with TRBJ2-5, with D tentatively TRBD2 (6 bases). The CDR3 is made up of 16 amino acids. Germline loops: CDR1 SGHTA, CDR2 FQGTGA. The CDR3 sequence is CSSSLGSAGSTDTQYF. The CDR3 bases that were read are TGTTCCAGCAGCTTAGGCTCGGCGGGGAGCACAGATACC.

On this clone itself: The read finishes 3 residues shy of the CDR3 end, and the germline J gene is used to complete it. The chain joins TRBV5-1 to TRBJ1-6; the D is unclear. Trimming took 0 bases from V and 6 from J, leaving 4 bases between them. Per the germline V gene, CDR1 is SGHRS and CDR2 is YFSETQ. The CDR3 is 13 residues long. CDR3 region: CASSLDSNSPLHF. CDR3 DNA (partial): TGCGCCAGCAGCTTGGACAGTAATTCACCC.

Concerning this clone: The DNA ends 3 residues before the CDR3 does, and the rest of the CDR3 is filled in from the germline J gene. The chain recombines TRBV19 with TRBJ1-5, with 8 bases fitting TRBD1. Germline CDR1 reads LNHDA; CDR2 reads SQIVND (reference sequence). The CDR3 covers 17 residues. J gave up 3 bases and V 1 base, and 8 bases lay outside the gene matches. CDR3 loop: CASSIALQGALNQPQHF. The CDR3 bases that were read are TGTGCCAGTAGTATAGCTCTCCAGGGGGCCCTCAATCAGCCC.

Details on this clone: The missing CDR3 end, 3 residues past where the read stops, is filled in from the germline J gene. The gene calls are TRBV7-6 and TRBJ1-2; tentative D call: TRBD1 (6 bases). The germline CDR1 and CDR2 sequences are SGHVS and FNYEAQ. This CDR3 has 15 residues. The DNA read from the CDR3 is TGTGCCAGCAGCTCTGGGGGGGCAACCTACAATGAA. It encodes CASSSGGATYNE. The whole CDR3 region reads CASSSGGATYNEYTF.

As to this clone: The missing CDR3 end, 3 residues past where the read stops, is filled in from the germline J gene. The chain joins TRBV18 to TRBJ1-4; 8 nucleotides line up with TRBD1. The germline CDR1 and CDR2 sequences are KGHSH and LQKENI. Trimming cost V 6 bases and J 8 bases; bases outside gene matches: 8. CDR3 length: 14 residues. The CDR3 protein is CASSQDRGSEKLFF. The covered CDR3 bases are TGTGCCAGCTCCCAAGACAGGGGAAGCGAAAAA. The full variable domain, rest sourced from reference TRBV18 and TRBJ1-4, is NAGVMQNPRHLVRRRGQEARLRCSPMKGHSHVYWYRQLPEEGLKFMVYLQKENIIDESGMPKERFSAEFPKEGPSILRIQQVVRGDSAAYFCASSQDRGSEKLFFGSGTQLSVL.

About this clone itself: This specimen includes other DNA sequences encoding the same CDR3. The CDR3 loop reads CASSGQLNYGYTF. The sequenced CDR3 bases are TGTGCCAGTTCCGGACAGTTAAACTATGGC. This chain links TRBV19 with TRBJ1-2; TRBD1 is a possible D gene (6 bases). The read falls 3 residues short of the CDR3 end, and the missing part is taken from the germline J gene. The ends were cut back, 8 bases at V and 2 bases at J, with 12 bases in the middle. CDR3 size: 13 residues. Germline values: CDR1 LNHDA, CDR2 SQIVND (reference sequence).

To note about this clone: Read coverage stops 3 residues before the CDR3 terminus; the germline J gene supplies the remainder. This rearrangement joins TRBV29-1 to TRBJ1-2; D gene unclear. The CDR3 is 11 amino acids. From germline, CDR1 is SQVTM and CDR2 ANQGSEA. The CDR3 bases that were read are TGCAGCGTTGTGTCCAGGTACGAC. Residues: CSVVSRYD. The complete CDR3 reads CSVVSRYDYTF.

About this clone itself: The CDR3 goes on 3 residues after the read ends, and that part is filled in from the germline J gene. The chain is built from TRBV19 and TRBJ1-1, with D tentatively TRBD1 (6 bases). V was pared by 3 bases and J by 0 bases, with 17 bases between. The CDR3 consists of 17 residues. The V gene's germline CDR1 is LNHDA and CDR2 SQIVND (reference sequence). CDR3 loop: CASSIGQGFYMNTEAFF. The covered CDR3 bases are TGTGCCAGTAGTATCGGGCAGGGGTTTTACATGAACACTGAA.

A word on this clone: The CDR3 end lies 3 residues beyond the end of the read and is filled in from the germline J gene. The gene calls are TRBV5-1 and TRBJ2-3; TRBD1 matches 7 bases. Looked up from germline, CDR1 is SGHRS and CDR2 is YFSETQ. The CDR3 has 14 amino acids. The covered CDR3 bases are TGCGCCAGCAGCTTTCCCCAGACAGGGCAGGCG. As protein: CASSFPQTGQA. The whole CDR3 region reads CASSFPQTGQAQYF.

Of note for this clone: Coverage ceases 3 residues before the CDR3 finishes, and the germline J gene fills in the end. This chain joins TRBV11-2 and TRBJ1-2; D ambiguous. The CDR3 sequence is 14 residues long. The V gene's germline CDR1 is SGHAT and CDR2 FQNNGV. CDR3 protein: CASSLTSGRHDYTF. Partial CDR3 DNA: TGTGCCAGCAGCTTGACTAGCGGGAGGCACGAC.

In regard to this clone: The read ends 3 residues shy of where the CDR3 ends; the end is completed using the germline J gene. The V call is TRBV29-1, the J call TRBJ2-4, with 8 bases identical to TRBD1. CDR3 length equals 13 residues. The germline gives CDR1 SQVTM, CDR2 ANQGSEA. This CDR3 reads CSVERQGTYGQYF. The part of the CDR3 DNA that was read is TGCAGCGTTGAAAGACAGGGGACCTATGGT.

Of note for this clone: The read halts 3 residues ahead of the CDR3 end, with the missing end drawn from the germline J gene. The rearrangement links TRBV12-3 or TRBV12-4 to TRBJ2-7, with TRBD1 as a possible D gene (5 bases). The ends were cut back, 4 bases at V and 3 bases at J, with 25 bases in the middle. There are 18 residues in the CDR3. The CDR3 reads CASSSSRGVGQTLYEQYF. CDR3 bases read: TGTGCCAGCAGTTCCTCTCGTGGGGTGGGGCAGACCCTCTACGAG.